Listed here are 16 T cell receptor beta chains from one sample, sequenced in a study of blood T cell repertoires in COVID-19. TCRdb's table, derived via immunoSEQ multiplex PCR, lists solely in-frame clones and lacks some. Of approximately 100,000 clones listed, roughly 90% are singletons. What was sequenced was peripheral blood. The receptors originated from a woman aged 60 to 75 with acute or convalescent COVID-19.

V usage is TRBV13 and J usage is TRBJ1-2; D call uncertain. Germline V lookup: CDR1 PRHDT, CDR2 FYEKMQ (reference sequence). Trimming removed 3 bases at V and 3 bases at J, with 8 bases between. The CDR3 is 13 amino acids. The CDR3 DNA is TGTGCCAGCAGCTTCTGGGCTGACTATGGCTACACCTTC. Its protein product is CASSFWADYGYTF.

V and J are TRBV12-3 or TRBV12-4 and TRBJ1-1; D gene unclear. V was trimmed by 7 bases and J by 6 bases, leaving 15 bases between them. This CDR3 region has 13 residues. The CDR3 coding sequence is TGTGCCAGCACCCCCCGGGGAGTGGCTGAAGCTTTCTTT. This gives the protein CASTPRGVAEAFF.

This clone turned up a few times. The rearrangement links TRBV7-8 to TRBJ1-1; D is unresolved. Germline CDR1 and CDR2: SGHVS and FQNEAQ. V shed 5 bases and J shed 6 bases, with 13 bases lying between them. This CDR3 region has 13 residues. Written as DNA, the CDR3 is TGTGCCAGCAGCCCCGAGGAGCGCCCTGAAGCTTTCTTT. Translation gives CASSPEERPEAFF.

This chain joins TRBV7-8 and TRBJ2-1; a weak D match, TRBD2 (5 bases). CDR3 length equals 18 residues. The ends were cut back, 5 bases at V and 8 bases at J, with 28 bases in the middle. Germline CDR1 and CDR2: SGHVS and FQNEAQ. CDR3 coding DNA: TGTGCCAGCAGCCATCTAGCCCCTGGTCCGCTAGTGGAGGATGAGCAGTTCTTC. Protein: CASSHLAPGPLVEDEQFF.

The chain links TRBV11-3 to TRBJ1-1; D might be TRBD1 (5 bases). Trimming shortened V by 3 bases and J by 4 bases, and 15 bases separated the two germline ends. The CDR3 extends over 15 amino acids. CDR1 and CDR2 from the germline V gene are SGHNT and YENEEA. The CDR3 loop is CASSFGGAGGTEAFF. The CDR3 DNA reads TGTGCCAGCAGCTTTGGTGGGGCGGGAGGCACTGAAGCTTTCTTT.

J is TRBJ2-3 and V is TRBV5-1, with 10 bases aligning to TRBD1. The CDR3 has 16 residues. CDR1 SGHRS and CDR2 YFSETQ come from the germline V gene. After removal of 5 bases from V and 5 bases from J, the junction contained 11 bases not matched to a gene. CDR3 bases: TGCGCCAGCAGTTCTGGACAGGGGGAAAATGGAGATACGCAGTATTTT. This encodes CASSSGQGENGDTQYF.

The chain's CDR3 is CATSRVDWDSDYGYTF. In nucleotides, the CDR3 is TGTGCCACCAGCAGAGTTGATTGGGACAGCGACTATGGCTACACCTTC. The rearrangement uses TRBV15 and TRBJ1-2, with 7 bases lining up with TRBD1. J lost 3 bases, V lost 1 base, and 8 bases had no gene match. Germline V lookup: CDR1 LNHNV, CDR2 YYDKDF (reference sequence). CDR3 length: 16 residues.

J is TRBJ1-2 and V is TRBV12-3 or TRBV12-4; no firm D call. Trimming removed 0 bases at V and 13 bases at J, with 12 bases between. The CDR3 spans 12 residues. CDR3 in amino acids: CASSLAAVVGTF. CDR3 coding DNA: TGTGCCAGCAGTTTAGCGGCGGTGGTAGGCACCTTC.

CDR3 sequence reads: CASSQGSGMNEQFF. CDR3 nucleotides: TGTGCCAGCAGCCAAGGTAGCGGGATGAATGAGCAGTTCTTC. The chain employs TRBV3-1 (or the pseudogene TRBV3-2) and TRBJ2-1, with TRBD2 matching 8 bases. V was pared by 1 base and J by 7 bases, with 3 bases of the junction left unmatched. This CDR3 region has 14 residues. Germline values: CDR1 LGHDT, CDR2 YNNKEL (reference sequence).

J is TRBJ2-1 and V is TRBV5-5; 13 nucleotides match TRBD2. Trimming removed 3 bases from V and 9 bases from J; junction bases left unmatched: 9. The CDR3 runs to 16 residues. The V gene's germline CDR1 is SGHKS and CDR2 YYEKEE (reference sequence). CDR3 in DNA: TGTGCCAGCAGCTATGGACCCACTAGCGGGAGGGGTGAGCAGTTCTTC. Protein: CASSYGPTSGRGEQFF. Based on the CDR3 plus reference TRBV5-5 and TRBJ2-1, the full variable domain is DAGVTQSPTHLIKTRGQQVTLRCSPISGHKSVSWYQQVLGQGPQFIFQYYEKEERGRGNFPDRFSARQFPNYSSELNVNALLLGDSALYLCASSYGPTSGRGEQFFGPGTRLTVL.

CDR3 nucleotides: TGTGCCAGCAGTCTCCCCCACAACAATGAGCAGTTCTTC. Translation: CASSLPHNNEQFF. The chain joins TRBV6-5 to TRBJ2-1; D remains ambiguous. Germline V CDR1 and CDR2: MNHEY, SVGAGI. The V end lost 5 bases, the J end lost 5 bases, and 10 bases lay between the germline ends. This CDR3 region has 13 residues.

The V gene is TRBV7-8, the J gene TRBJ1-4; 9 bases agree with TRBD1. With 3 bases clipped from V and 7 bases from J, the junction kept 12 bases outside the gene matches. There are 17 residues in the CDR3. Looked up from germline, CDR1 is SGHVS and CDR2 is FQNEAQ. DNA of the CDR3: TGTGCCAGCAGCTTGGGACAGGGTGGGTTGAATGGTGAAAAACTGTTTTTT. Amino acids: CASSLGQGGLNGEKLFF.

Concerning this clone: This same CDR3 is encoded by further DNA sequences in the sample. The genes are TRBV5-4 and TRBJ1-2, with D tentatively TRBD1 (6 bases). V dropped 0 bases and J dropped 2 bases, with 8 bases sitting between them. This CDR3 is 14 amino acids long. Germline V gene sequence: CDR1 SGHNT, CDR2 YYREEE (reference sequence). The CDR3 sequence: CASSLVGQNYGYTF. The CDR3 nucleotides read TGTGCCAGCAGCTTGGTTGGACAGAACTATGGCTACACCTTC.

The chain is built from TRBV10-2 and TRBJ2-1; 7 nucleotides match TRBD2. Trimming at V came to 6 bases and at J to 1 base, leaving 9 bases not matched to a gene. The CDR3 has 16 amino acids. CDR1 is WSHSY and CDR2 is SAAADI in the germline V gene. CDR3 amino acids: CASSLLAGRSYNEQFF. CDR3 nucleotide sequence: TGCGCCAGCAGCCTCTTAGCGGGTCGATCCTACAATGAGCAGTTCTTC.

The CDR3 coding sequence is TGTGCCACCAGTGATAGCGGGAGGGGGACCGGGGAGCTGTTTTTT. It is translated as CATSDSGRGTGELFF. This sequence joins TRBV24-1 and TRBJ2-2; TRBD2 aligns across 10 bases. CDR3 length: 15 amino acids. Germline V CDR1 and CDR2: KGHDR, SFDVKD. V lost 3 bases, J lost 5 bases, and 2 bases stayed unmatched.

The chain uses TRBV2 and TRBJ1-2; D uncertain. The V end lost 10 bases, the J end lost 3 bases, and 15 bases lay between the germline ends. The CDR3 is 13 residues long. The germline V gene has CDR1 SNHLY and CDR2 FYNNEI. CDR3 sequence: CATSSLLDYGYTF. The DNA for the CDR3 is TGTGCCACTAGCAGTCTTTTGGACTATGGCTACACCTTC.